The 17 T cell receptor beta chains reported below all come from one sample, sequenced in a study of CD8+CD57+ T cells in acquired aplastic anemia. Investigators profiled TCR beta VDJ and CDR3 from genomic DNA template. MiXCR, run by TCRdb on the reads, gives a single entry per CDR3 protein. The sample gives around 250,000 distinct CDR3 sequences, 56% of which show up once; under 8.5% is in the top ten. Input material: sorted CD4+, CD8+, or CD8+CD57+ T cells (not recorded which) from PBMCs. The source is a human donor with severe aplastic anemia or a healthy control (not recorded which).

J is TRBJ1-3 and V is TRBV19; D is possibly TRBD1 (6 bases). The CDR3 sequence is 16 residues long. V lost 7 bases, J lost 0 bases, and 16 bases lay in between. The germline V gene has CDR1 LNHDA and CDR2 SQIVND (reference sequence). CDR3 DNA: TGTGCCAGTACCGGCGGGTTGACAGGCTCTGGAAACACCATATATTTT. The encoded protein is CASTGGLTGSGNTIYF.

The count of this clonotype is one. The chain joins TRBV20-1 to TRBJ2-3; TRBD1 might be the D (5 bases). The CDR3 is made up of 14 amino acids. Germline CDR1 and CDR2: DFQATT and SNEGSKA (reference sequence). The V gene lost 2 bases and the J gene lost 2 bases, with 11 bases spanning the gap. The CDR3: CSARSGQDTDTQYF. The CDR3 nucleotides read TGCAGTGCTAGATCCGGACAAGACACAGATACGCAGTATTTT.

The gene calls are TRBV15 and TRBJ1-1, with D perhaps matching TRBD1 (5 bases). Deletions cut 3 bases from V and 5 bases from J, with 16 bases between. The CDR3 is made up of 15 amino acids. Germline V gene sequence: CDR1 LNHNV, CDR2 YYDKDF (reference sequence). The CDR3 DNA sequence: TGTGCCACCAGCAGGGCGGGGGGTAAACGGACTGAAGCTTTCTTT. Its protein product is CATSRAGGKRTEAFF.

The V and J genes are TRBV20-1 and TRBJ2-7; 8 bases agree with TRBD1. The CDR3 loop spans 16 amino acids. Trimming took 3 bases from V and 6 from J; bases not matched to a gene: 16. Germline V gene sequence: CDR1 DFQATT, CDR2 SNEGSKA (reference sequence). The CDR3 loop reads CSARLPGQAARGEQYF. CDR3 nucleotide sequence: TGCAGTGCTAGGCTCCCGGGACAGGCCGCGAGGGGCGAGCAGTACTTC.

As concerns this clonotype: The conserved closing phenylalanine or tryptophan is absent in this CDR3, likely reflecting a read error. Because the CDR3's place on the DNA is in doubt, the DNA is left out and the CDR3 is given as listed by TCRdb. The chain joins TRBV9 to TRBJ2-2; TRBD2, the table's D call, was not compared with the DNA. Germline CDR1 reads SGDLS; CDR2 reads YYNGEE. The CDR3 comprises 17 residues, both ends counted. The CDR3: CASSVEVRRCKHRGAVV.

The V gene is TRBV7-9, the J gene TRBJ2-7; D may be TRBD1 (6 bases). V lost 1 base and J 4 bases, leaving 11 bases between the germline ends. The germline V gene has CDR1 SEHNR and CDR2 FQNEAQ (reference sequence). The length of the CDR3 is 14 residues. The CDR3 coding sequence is TGTGCCAGCAGCTTAGGTGGGACACAGTACGAGCAGTACTTC. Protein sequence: CASSLGGTQYEQYF. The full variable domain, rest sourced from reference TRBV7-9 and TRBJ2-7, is DTGVSQNPRHKITKRGQNVTFRCDPISEHNRLYWYRQTLGQGPEFLTYFQNEAQLEKSRLLSDRFSAERPKGSFSTLEIQRTEQGDSAMYLCASSLGGTQYEQYFGPGTRLTVT.

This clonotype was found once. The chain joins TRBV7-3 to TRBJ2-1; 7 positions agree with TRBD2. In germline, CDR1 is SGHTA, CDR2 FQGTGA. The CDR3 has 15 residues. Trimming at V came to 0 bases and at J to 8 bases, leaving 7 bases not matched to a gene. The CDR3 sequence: CASSLTGGRYDEQFF. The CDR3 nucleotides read TGTGCCAGCAGCTTAACGGGAGGGAGGTATGATGAGCAGTTCTTC.

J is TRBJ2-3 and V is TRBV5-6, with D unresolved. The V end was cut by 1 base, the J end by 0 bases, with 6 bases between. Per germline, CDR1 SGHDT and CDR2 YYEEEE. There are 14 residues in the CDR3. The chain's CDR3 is CASSLKTSTDTQYF. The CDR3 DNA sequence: TGTGCCAGCAGCTTGAAGACTAGCACAGATACGCAGTATTTT.

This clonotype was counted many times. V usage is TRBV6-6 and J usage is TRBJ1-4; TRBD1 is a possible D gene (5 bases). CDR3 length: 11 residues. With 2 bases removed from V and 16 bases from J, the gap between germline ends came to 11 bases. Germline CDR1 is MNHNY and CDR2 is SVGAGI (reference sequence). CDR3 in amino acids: CASSYEKGSFF. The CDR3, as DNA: TGTGCCAGCAGTTACGAGAAGGGGTCGTTTTTT.

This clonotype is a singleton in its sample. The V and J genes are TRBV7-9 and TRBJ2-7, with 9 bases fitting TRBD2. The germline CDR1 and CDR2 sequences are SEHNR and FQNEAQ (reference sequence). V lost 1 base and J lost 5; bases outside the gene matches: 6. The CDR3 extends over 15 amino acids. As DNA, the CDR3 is TGTGCCAGCAGCTTAGTGGTAGCGGGAGCAGACGAGCAGTACTTC. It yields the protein CASSLVVAGADEQYF.

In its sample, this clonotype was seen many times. CDR3 in DNA: TGTGCCACCATTTCTACCGGAAAACGAACAGGGAACTATGGCTACACCTTC. Translated: CATISTGKRTGNYGYTF. The genes are TRBV6-5 and TRBJ1-2, with D possibly being TRBD1 (6 bases). Germline CDR1 reads MNHEY; CDR2 reads SVGAGI. The CDR3 totals 17 residues. Deletions cut 10 bases from V and 2 bases from J, with 26 bases between.

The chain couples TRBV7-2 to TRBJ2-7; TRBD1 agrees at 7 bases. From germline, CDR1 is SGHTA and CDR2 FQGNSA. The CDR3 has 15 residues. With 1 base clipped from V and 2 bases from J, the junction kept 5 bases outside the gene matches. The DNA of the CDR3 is TGTGCCAGCAGCTTAGTGAAACAGGGGACCTACGAGCAGTACTTC. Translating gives CASSLVKQGTYEQYF.

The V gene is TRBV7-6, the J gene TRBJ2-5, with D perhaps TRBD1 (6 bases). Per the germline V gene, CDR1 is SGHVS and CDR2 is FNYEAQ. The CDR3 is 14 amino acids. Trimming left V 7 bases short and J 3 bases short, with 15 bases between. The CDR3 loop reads CASTRGNREETQYF. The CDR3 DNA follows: TGTGCCAGCACTAGGGGGAATAGAGAAGAGACCCAGTACTTC.

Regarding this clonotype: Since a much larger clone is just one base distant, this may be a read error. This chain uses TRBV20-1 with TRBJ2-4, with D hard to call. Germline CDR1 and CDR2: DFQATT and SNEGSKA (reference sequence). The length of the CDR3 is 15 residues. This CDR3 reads CSAREVRVAKTIQYF. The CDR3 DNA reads TGCAGTGCTAGAGAGGTCCGGGTAGCCAAAACCATTCAGTACTTC.

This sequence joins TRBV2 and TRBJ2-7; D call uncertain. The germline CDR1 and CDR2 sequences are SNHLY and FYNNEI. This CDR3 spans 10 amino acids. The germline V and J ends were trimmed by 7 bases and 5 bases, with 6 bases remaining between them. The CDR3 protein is CASTGHEQYF. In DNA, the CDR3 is TGTGCCAGCACCGGTCACGAGCAGTACTTC.

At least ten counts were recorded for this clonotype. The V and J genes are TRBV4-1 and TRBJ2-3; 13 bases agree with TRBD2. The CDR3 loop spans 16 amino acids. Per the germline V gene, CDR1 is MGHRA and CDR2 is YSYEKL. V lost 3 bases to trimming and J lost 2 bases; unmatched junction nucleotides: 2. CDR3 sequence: CASSHGLAGDTDTQYF. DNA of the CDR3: TGCGCCAGCAGCCACGGACTAGCGGGGGACACAGATACGCAGTATTTT.

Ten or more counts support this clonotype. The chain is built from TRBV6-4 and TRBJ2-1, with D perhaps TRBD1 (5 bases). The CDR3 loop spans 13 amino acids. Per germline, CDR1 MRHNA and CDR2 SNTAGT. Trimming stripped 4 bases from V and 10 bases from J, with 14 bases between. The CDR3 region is CASSALAGHEQFF. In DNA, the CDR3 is TGTGCCAGCAGTGCACTGGCAGGACACGAGCAGTTCTTC.